The rows below give T cell receptor beta chains drawn from one sample of a study of cytomegalovirus exposure and HLA in healthy donors. Produced via immunoSEQ multiplex PCR; TCRdb's table is partial and in-frame only. Among 95,000 to 110,000 clones listed, roughly 79% were seen once. The sequenced sample was PBMCs. The origin of the receptors is a middle-aged man in good health and CMV-seropositive. CDR3s leave out the opening cysteine and the closing phenylalanine or tryptophan.

v_call	j_call	cdr3_aa
TRBV4-3	NA	ASSQDGGYEQY
TRBV28	TRBJ2-2	ASTPPPGQGHTGELF
TRBV20-1	TRBJ2-1	SARGGTREF
TRBV4-3	TRBJ1-2	ASSQVLGPNYGYT
TRBV5-1	TRBJ2-7	ASSLEAGGSYEQY
TRBV27	TRBJ1-1	ASSPRTPPGFANTEAF
TRBV7-3	TRBJ2-1	ASSPGTSGDNEQF
TRBV11-2	TRBJ2-7	ASTRNVLANTGGYEQY
TRBV4-3	TRBJ1-4	ASSQNGQGFNEKLF
TRBV15	TRBJ2-7	ATSRGLTSREQY
TRBV10-1	TRBJ2-5	ASSEGQTEETQY
TRBV19	TRBJ1-4	ASSTTGTGSNEKLF
TRBV7-3	TRBJ2-3	ASSPGLATDTQY
TRBV28	TRBJ1-4	ASSTHQGTGNEKLF
TRBV7-2	TRBJ2-1	ASRSGLAGKDEQF
TRBV7-2	TRBJ2-3	ASSPLVDTQY
TRBV27	TRBJ1-5	ASSKEGSFLNQPQH
TRBV14	TRBJ2-1	ASSQDWVTRTRSSSEQF
TRBV5-1	TRBJ2-1	ASKSVGLAGVGEQF
TRBV19	TRBJ2-3	ASSLDRVTDTQY
TRBV15	TRBJ2-7	ATSNRDRPYEQY
TRBV29-1	TRBJ2-7	SVGQGRYEQY
TRBV28	TRBJ2-3	ASSPGLAGVGDTQY
TRBV7-9	TRBJ2-1	ASSRLGQGVYNEQF
TRBV7-8	TRBJ2-5	ASSLVGRGGMETQY
TRBV4-3	TRBJ2-3	ASDPGRDTDTQY
TRBV15	TRBJ1-5	ATSRADRNNQPQH
TRBV11-1	TRBJ2-1	ASSLSVESSYNEQF
TRBV7-8	TRBJ2-7	ASSNGLAGSYEQY
TRBV7-3	TRBJ2-1	ASSRERDNEQF
TRBV6-1	TRBJ2-7	ASRQGQSYEQY
TRBV30	TRBJ2-5	AWRGDGETQY
TRBV30	TRBJ1-2	AWGDSYGYT
TRBV7-8	TRBJ2-2	ASSLKGVTGTGELF
TRBV28	TRBJ1-1	ASSSSGTGATEAF
TRBV7-9	TRBJ2-7	ASSPQGGEQY
TRBV5-1	TRBJ1-6	ASSFVGAYNSPLH
TRBV6-5	TRBJ2-1	ASLEREGRGQF
TRBV2	TRBJ1-2	ASSGNRGADGYT
TRBV28	TRBJ2-7	ATSGRFYEQY
TRBV20-1	TRBJ1-1	SLGRATEAF
TRBV6-4	TRBJ2-2	ASARTQNTGELF
TRBV29-1	TRBJ1-2	SVESQGRIGYT